This is a list of T cell receptor beta chains from one sample in a study of cytomegalovirus exposure and HLA in healthy donors. Some clones are missing from TCRdb's copy, which holds only in-frame ones; the method was immunoSEQ multiplex PCR. Of 130,000 to 150,000 clones in the sample, 60% to 80% are singletons; the top ten hold approximately 1.5%. Sample: PBMCs. These receptor sequences come from a woman in her twenties or thirties in good health and CMV-seronegative. CDR3s include the opening cysteine and the closing phenylalanine or tryptophan. Fields, in order: V gene, clone size, D gene, J gene, CDR3 protein, CDR3 DNA. The D gene is left open where the match is weak. Not all rows give a size; the values are once, few, many and, for expanded clones, a class.

>TRBV15|.|.|TRBJ1-1
CATSRLSSGEAFF
TGTGCCACCAGCAGACTCTCCAGCGGGGAAGCTTTCTTT
>TRBV29-1|.|.|TRBJ2-7
CSVVLSGYEQYF
TGCAGCGTCGTTTTGAGTGGTTACGAGCAGTACTTC
>TRBV14|.|TRBD1|TRBJ1-2
CASSPDRDYGYTF
TGTGCCAGCAGCCCCGACAGGGACTATGGCTACACCTTC
>TRBV7-8|.|TRBD1|TRBJ1-2
CASSSQGASYGYTF
TGTGCCAGCAGCTCGCAGGGGGCCAGCTATGGCTACACCTTC
>TRBV29-1|.|TRBD1|TRBJ1-3
CSVEEWDRGNTIYF
TGCAGCGTTGAAGAGTGGGACAGGGGAAACACCATATATTTT
>TRBV10-1|once|TRBD2|TRBJ2-1
CASSELGLAGGLSYNEQFF
TGCGCCAGCAGTGAGCTGGGACTAGCGGGGGGGCTCTCCTACAATGAGCAGTTCTTC
>TRBV14|.|TRBD1|TRBJ1-2
CASSHLLGQGQYGYTF
TGTGCCAGCAGCCACCTCCTTGGACAGGGGCAATATGGCTACACCTTC
>TRBV19|.|TRBD1|TRBJ1-2
CASIPDRGRNYGYTF
TGTGCCAGTATACCCGACAGGGGCCGAAACTATGGCTACACCTTC
>TRBV7-3|.|.|TRBJ2-1
CASSLGWSRNEQFF
TGTGCCAGCAGCTTGGGTTGGTCCAGGAATGAGCAGTTCTTC
>TRBV5-6|.|.|TRBJ2-7
CASSLATGRPGHEQYF
TGTGCCAGCAGCCTTGCGACAGGCCGACCGGGCCACGAGCAGTACTTC
>TRBV27|.|TRBD1|TRBJ2-7
CASSLTGDEQYF
TGTGCCAGCAGCCTTACAGGGGACGAGCAGTACTTC
>TRBV11-2|.|TRBD1|TRBJ1-1
CASTWDRENTEAFF
TGTGCCAGCACTTGGGACAGGGAGAACACTGAAGCTTTCTTT
>TRBV7-3|.|.|TRBJ2-1
CASSFLGNEQFF
TGTGCCAGCAGCTTCCTAGGCAATGAGCAGTTCTTC
>TRBV7-2|.|.|TRBJ2-5
CASSPLGETQYF
TGTGCCAGCAGCCCACTTGGAGAGACCCAGTACTTC
>TRBV11-2|.|.|TRBJ1-1
CASSLGGLMNTEAFF
TGTGCCAGCAGCTTAGGCGGACTAATGAACACTGAAGCTTTCTTT
>TRBV5-1|.|TRBD1|TRBJ1-2
CASSLEGTGDYTF
TGCGCCAGCAGCTTGGAGGGGACAGGGGACTACACCTTC
>TRBV5-1|.|.|TRBJ2-3
CASSFEGRSTDTQYF
TGCGCCAGCAGCTTCGAGGGTCGTAGCACAGATACGCAGTATTTT
>TRBV5-6|medium-sized|.|TRBJ2-1
CASSLRLTYNEQFF
TGTGCCAGCAGCTTGAGACTAACCTACAATGAGCAGTTCTTC
>TRBV5-1|.|.|TRBJ2-2
CASSLDTGELFF
TGCGCCAGCAGCCTAGACACCGGGGAGCTGTTTTTT
>TRBV4-1|.|TRBD2|TRBJ2-6
CASSFAGVGANVLTF
TGCGCCAGCAGCTTCGCGGGGGTAGGGGCCAACGTCCTGACTTTC
>TRBV6-1|few|TRBD1|TRBJ2-1
CASRAYPGQGFF
TGTGCCAGCAGAGCCTACCCGGGACAGGGTTTCTTC
>TRBV19|.|TRBD1|TRBJ2-3
CASSLGRGQTDTQYF
TGTGCCAGTAGTCTCGGCAGGGGGCAGACAGATACGCAGTATTTT
>TRBV19|.|TRBD1|TRBJ2-1
CASRTGTGGLNEQFF
TGTGCCAGTAGGACCGGGACAGGGGGGCTCAATGAGCAGTTCTTC
>TRBV11-3|few|TRBD2|TRBJ2-3
CASSLDVAGGGTDTQYF
TGTGCCAGCAGCTTAGATGTAGCGGGGGGCGGCACAGATACGCAGTATTTT
>TRBV9|.|TRBD1|TRBJ2-1
CASTPNRGGFGAQFYEQFF
TGTGCCAGCACCCCCAACAGGGGCGGGTTTGGGGCGCAATTTTATGAGCAGTTCTTC
>TRBV7-6|.|.|TRBJ1-4
CASSRTADPEKLFF
TGTGCCAGCAGCCGGACTGCAGACCCTGAAAAACTGTTTTTT
>TRBV6-4|.|.|TRBJ1-2
CASRQTAANYGYTF
TGTGCCAGCAGACAGACAGCCGCTAACTATGGCTACACCTTC
>TRBV5-1|.|.|TRBJ1-1
CASSVGPGGQNTEAFF
TGCGCCAGCAGCGTCGGCCCGGGGGGGCAGAACACTGAAGCTTTCTTT
>TRBV6-5|.|TRBD1|TRBJ1-1
CASSSSGGHTEAFF
TGTGCCAGCAGTTCATCAGGGGGCCACACTGAAGCTTTCTTT
>TRBV6-1|.|.|TRBJ2-7
CASWASLSYEQYF
TGTGCCAGCTGGGCCTCTCTCTCCTACGAGCAGTACTTC
>TRBV5-1|.|.|TRBJ2-7
CASSLAEDIGYEQYF
TGCGCCAGCAGCTTGGCCGAGGACATAGGCTACGAGCAGTACTTC
>TRBV5-1|.|.|TRBJ2-2
CASSLVGTLNTGELFF
TGCGCCAGCAGCTTGGTAGGGACACTTAACACCGGGGAGCTGTTTTTT
>TRBV4-1|.|TRBD1|TRBJ2-3
CASSPGGTSADTQYF
TGCGCCAGCAGTCCAGGGGGTACATCGGCAGATACGCAGTATTTT
>TRBV29-1|.|.|TRBJ1-2
CSVKSPGGVDGYTF
TGCAGCGTGAAGTCTCCGGGGGGCGTGGATGGCTACACCTTC
>TRBV15|.|.|TRBJ1-2
CATSRVGAKDFGYTF
TGTGCCACCAGCAGAGTCGGAGCTAAGGATTTTGGCTACACCTTC
>TRBV30|.|TRBD1|TRBJ1-2
CAWKTGGRVDYGYTF
TGTGCCTGGAAAACAGGGGGAAGAGTCGACTATGGCTACACCTTC
>TRBV6-1|.|.|TRBJ2-7
CASSVGGASYEQYF
TGTGCCAGCAGCGTGGGGGGTGCATCCTACGAGCAGTACTTC
>TRBV7-6|once|TRBD2|TRBJ2-2
CASSLASSLTSANTGELFF
TGTGCCAGCAGCTTAGCCTCAAGTTTGACTAGCGCGAACACCGGGGAGCTGTTTTTT
>TRBV6-6|once|.|TRBJ1-6
CASRNRDINSPLHF
TGTGCCAGCAGGAACCGGGACATAAATTCACCCCTCCACTTT
>TRBV4-2|few|.|TRBJ1-2
CASSQDLQGYGYTF
TGTGCCAGCAGCCAAGATTTACAGGGCTATGGCTACACCTTC
>TRBV5-1|few|.|TRBJ2-7
CASSLARSYEQYF
TGCGCCAGCAGCTTGGCGCGTTCCTACGAGCAGTACTTC
>TRBV7-9|.|.|TRBJ1-3
CASSPSGRNTIYF
TGTGCCAGCAGCCCCTCCGGTCGAAACACCATATATTTT
>TRBV6-6|.|.|TRBJ2-3
CASSLRDRSTDTQYF
TGTGCCAGCAGTCTACGAGACAGGAGCACAGATACGCAGTATTTT
>TRBV6-1|.|TRBD1|TRBJ2-1
CASSKDRVTYNEQFF
TGTGCCAGCAGTAAGGACAGGGTTACCTACAATGAGCAGTTCTTC
>TRBV5-8|.|.|TRBJ2-5
CASSNRGASAVETQYF
TGTGCCAGCAGCAACCGGGGAGCCTCGGCGGTGGAGACCCAGTACTTC
>TRBV11-3|.|.|TRBJ2-2
CASSLQGELFF
TGTGCCAGCAGCTTACAGGGGGAGCTGTTTTTT